Following are 16 T cell receptor beta chains from one sample sequenced in a study of CD8+CD57+ T cells in acquired aplastic anemia. Patients who underwent sequencing had shown CD8+CD57+ cell expansion by flow cytometry. TCR beta VDJ and CDR3 were profiled, and genomic DNA was the template. From the reads, TCRdb called clonotypes with MiXCR, one entry per CDR3 protein. Of around 210,000 distinct CDR3 sequences listed, 55% to 65% are singletons. The specimen sequenced was sorted CD4+, CD8+, or CD8+CD57+ T cells (not recorded which) from PBMCs. These receptors all come from a human donor with aplastic anemia.

CDR3 amino acids: CSVEDRGEDYGYTF. Here the CDR3 DNA reads TGCAGCGTTGAGGACAGGGGTGAGGACTATGGCTACACCTTC. The V and J genes are TRBV29-1 and TRBJ1-2, with 9 bases aligning to TRBD1. The CDR3 runs to 14 residues. Germline V lookup: CDR1 SQVTM, CDR2 ANQGSEA. V shed 3 bases, J shed 3 bases, and the junction held 5 bases outside the gene matches. Supplemented by reference TRBV29-1 and TRBJ1-2, the full variable domain reads SAVISQKPSRDICQRGTSLTIQCQVDSQVTMMFWYRQQPGQSLTLIATANQGSEATYESGFVIDKFPISRPNLTFSTLTVSNMSPEDSSIYLCSVEDRGEDYGYTFGSGTRLTVV.

The rearrangement uses TRBV7-9 and TRBJ2-3, with D unresolved. V was cut by 8 bases and J by 1 base, with 13 bases left in between. CDR1 and CDR2 from the germline V gene are SEHNR and FQNEAQ (reference sequence). CDR3 size: 14 residues. CDR3 sequence: CASGSRRGTDTQYF. In DNA form, the CDR3 reads TGTGCCAGCGGAAGTAGGCGCGGCACAGATACGCAGTATTTT.

This chain connects TRBV5-1 to TRBJ2-7, with 13 bases fitting TRBD2. The CDR3 totals 17 residues. Germline V CDR1 and CDR2: SGHRS, YFSETQ. V lost 0 bases and J lost 1; bases outside the gene matches: 4. For the CDR3, the DNA is TGCGCCAGCAGCTTGGGACTAGCGGGGGGCCTTTCCTACGAGCAGTACTTC. The encoded protein is CASSLGLAGGLSYEQYF.

In nucleotides, the CDR3 is TGTGCCAGCAGCTCCACCGGCACAGATACGCAGTATTTT. Translation: CASSSTGTDTQYF. V usage is TRBV7-3 and J usage is TRBJ2-3; no reliable D call. There are 13 residues in the CDR3. The ends were cut back, 4 bases at V and 1 base at J, with 6 bases in the middle. The V gene's germline CDR1 is SGHTA and CDR2 FQGTGA.

The chain has TRBV7-8 and TRBJ1-1; 10 bases align to TRBD1. V trimming: 0 bases; J trimming: 6 bases; junction bases outside the gene matches: 1. This CDR3 region has 14 residues. Germline loops: CDR1 SGHVS, CDR2 FQNEAQ. The CDR3: CASSLAGTGAEAFF. The CDR3 region has the DNA TGTGCCAGCAGCTTAGCCGGGACAGGGGCTGAAGCTTTCTTT.

This clonotype was observed a few times. The CDR3, as DNA: TGCGCCAGCAGCTTAATCCCGGGGCTGGACGAGCAGTACTTC. Translated: CASSLIPGLDEQYF. The chain has TRBV5-1 and TRBJ2-7; D possibly uses TRBD1 or TRBD2 (5 bases each). Germline CDR1 reads SGHRS; CDR2 reads YFSETQ. This CDR3 comprises 14 residues. The V end lost 2 bases, the J end lost 5 bases, and 14 bases lay between the germline ends.

This clonotype has a handful of counts. The chain has TRBV10-2 and TRBJ2-5; D remains ambiguous. The CDR3 totals 12 residues. Germline V gene data show CDR1 as WSHSY and CDR2 as SAAADI. Trimming left V 2 bases short and J 3 bases short, with 4 bases between. The CDR3 loop reads CASSEQEETQYF. The CDR3 nucleotides are TGCGCCAGCAGTGAGCAGGAAGAGACCCAGTACTTC.

This chain connects TRBV9 to TRBJ2-4; D is possibly TRBD1 (7 bases). The germline gives CDR1 SGDLS, CDR2 YYNGEE. V lost 4 bases and J lost 2, with 19 bases in between. This CDR3 is built from 17 residues. The DNA of the CDR3 is TGTGCCAGCAGCCCAGGGGGGTCTTTTCGGTCCAAAAACATTCAGTACTTC. It translates to CASSPGGSFRSKNIQYF.

This sequence joins TRBV2 and TRBJ1-1, with TRBD1 matching 8 bases. Germline values: CDR1 SNHLY, CDR2 FYNNEI. This CDR3 contains 13 residues. After removal of 11 bases from V and 4 bases from J, the junction contained 9 bases not matched to a gene. The CDR3 protein is CAGRTGTGTEAFF. CDR3 nucleotides: TGTGCCGGACGGACAGGGACTGGCACTGAAGCTTTCTTT.

Worth noting for this clonotype: A much bigger clone sits one base away, suggesting this may be a read error. Written as DNA, the CDR3 is TGTGCCAGCAGTGATCCGGGGGGCGGCGCCGCCGGGGAGCTGTTTTTT. Its translation is CASSDPGGGAAGELFF. V gene TRBV25-1 combines with J gene TRBJ2-2, with D perhaps matching TRBD2 (7 bases). The CDR3 is 16 residues long. Trimming took off 3 bases at V and 6 bases at J, with 17 bases between the two ends. Germline V gene sequence: CDR1 MGHDK, CDR2 SYGVNS.

Here the CDR3 reads CSARMDSFQETQYF. The CDR3, as DNA: TGCAGTGCTAGGATGGACAGTTTTCAAGAGACCCAGTACTTC. The chain carries TRBV20-1 and TRBJ2-5, with D possibly TRBD1 on 6 matching bases. In germline, CDR1 is DFQATT, CDR2 SNEGSKA (reference sequence). Trimming took off 3 bases at V and 2 bases at J, with 13 bases between the two ends. This CDR3 is built from 14 residues.

This CDR3 reads CASSVESGHSYEQYF. As DNA, the CDR3 is TGTGCCAGCAGCGTAGAATCCGGGCACTCCTACGAGCAGTACTTC. V and J are TRBV9 and TRBJ2-7; D remains ambiguous. Trimming pared 0 bases from V and 0 bases from J, leaving 10 bases between. This CDR3 has 15 residues. CDR1 and CDR2 from the germline V gene are SGDLS and YYNGEE. Filled out from reference TRBV9 and TRBJ2-7, the complete variable domain reads DSGVTQTPKHLITATGQRVTLRCSPRSGDLSVYWYQQSLDQGLQFLIQYYNGEERAKGNILERFSAQQFPDLHSELNLSSLELGDSALYFCASSVESGHSYEQYFGPGTRLTVT.

The table lists this clonotype with a few counts. The chain employs TRBV7-2 and TRBJ2-2; no definite D call. Trimming removed 0 bases from V and 4 bases from J, with 3 bases in between. CDR1 is SGHTA, CDR2 FQGNSA, per germline. CDR3 size: 13 residues. The DNA of the CDR3 is TGTGCCAGCAGCTTAGCGGGCACCGGGGAGCTGTTTTTT. It encodes CASSLAGTGELFF.

This clonotype occurred once. An end of the junction differs from the germline gene, which may be a read error. The genes are TRBV10-3 and TRBJ1-1; the D gene is possibly TRBD1 (5 bases). The CDR3 consists of 11 residues. CDR1 ENHRY and CDR2 SYGVKD come from the germline V gene. The CDR3, as DNA: TGTGCCAGCAGTGAAGCGGGGACAGCTTTCTTT. Amino acid sequence: CASSEAGTAFF.

The chain has TRBV7-9 and TRBJ1-2, with TRBD1 matching over 10 bases. Looked up from germline, CDR1 is SEHNR and CDR2 is FQNEAQ (reference sequence). J gave up 4 bases and V 7 bases, and 12 bases lay outside the gene matches. The CDR3 covers 16 residues. DNA for the CDR3: TGTGCCAGCACCGCCAGACAGGGGGCGTCAAGCTATGGCTACACCTTC. Translating it yields CASTARQGASSYGYTF.

The chain is built from TRBV9 and TRBJ2-7, with 7 bases aligning to TRBD2. In germline, CDR1 is SGDLS, CDR2 YYNGEE. The CDR3 extends over 16 amino acids. The ends lost 1 base at V and 6 bases at J; junction bases unmatched: 13. CDR3 in amino acids: CASSVTTLAAPIEQYF. The CDR3, as DNA: TGTGCCAGCAGCGTAACAACTCTAGCGGCACCCATCGAGCAGTACTTC.